This T cell receptor beta chain was recorded in a study of T cells in Graves' hyperthyroidism and ophthalmopathy. Amplified regions were TCR beta CDR3 sequences from RNA transcripts. With the HTBI primer set, the TCR CDR3 went through a first round of RT-PCR. TCRdb redid the calling of the multiplex PCR reads with MiXCR, one entry per CDR3 protein. The sample includes under 350,000 distinct CDR3 sequences, over 15% of them seen just once. This CDR3 comprises 14 residues. Germline V lookup: CDR1 SGHAT, CDR2 FQNNGV. The V gene end was trimmed by 5 bases and the J gene end by 2 bases; junction bases not matched to a gene: 6. Patients counted as stable if ophthalmopathy did not develop within 18 months. Diagnoses rested on clinical symptoms, serum thyroxine and TRAb, thyroid ultrasound and orbital computed tomography. PBMCs were sourced from approximately 10 ml fresh peripheral blood. The table lists this clonotype with many counts.

The chain recombines TRBV11-2 with TRBJ2-7, with TRBD2 identical over 7 bases. The sample was blood. The source is a woman aged 50 to 60 with Graves' hyperthyroidism. The CDR3: CASSLSGHTYEQYF. The CDR3 DNA is TGTGCCAGCAGCCTTAGCGGGCATACCTACGAGCAGTACTTC. Filled out from reference TRBV11-2 and TRBJ2-7, the complete variable domain reads EAGVAQSPRYKIIEKRQSVAFWCNPISGHATLYWYQQILGQGPKLLIQFQNNGVVDDSQLPKDRFSAERLKGVDSTLKIQPAKLEDSAVYLCASSLSGHTYEQYFGPGTRLTVT.